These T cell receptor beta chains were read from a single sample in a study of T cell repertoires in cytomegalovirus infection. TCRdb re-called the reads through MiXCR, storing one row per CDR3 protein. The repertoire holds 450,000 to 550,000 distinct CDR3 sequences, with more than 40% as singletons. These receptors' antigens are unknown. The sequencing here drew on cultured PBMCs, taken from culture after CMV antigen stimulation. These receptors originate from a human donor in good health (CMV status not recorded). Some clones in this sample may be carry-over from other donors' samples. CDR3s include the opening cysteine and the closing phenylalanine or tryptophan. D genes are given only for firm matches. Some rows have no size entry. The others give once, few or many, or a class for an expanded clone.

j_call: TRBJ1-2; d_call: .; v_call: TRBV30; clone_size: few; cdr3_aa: CAWSSQGLWTYGYTF; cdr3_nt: TGTGCCTGGAGTAGTCAAGGGTTATGGACGTATGGCTACACCTTC
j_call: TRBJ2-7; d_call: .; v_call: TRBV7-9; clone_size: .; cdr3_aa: CASSLGPGGTYEQYF; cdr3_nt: TGTGCCAGCAGCTTAGGACCAGGGGGGACCTACGAGCAGTACTTC
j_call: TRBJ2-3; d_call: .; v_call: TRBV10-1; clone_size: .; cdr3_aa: CASSDVGRPDTQYF; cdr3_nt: TGCGCCAGCAGTGATGTAGGTCGACCAGATACGCAGTATTTT
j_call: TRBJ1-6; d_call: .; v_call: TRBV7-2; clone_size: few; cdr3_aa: CASSLVISNSPLHF; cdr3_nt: TGTGCCAGCAGCTTAGTTATCTCAAATTCACCCCTCCACTTT
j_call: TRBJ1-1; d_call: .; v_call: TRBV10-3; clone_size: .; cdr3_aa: CAISGSPDGNTEAFF; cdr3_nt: TGTGCCATCAGTGGGTCGCCGGACGGCAACACTGAAGCTTTCTTT
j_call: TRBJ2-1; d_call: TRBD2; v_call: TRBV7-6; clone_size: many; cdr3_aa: CASSPYLAGGLNYNEQFF; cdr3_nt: TGTGCCAGCAGCCCATACCTAGCGGGGGGTCTCAACTACAATGAGCAGTTCTTC
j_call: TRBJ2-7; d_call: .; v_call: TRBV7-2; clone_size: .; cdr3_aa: CASSLDPRVSYEQYF; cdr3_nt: TGTGCCAGCAGCTTAGACCCACGGGTCTCCTACGAGCAGTACTTC
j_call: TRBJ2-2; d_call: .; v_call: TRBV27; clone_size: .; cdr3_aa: CASTTLSTWQGSSGELFF; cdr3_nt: TGTGCCAGCACCACCCTATCAACGTGGCAGGGGAGCAGCGGGGAGCTGTTTTTT
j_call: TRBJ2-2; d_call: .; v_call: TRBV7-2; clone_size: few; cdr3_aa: CASSLILAGELFF; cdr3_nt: TGTGCCAGCAGCTTAATACTAGCCGGGGAGCTGTTTTTT
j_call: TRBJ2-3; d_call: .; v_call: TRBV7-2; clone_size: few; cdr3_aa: CASSSPGAYTDTQYF; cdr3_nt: TGTGCCAGCAGCTCTCCGGGAGCTTACACAGATACGCAGTATTTT
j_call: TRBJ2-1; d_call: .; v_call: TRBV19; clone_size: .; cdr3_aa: CASRDFPFYNEQFF; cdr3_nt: TGTGCCAGTCGGGACTTTCCTTTCTACAATGAGCAGTTCTTC
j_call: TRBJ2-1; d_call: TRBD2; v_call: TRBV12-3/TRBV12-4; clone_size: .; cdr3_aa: CASSLIRWGTSGKSSYNEQFF; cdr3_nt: TGTGCCAGCAGTCTTATCCGTTGGGGGACTAGCGGGAAAAGCTCCTACAATGAGCAGTTCTTC
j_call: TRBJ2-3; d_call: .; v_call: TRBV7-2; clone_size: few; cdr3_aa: CASSLPHTQYF; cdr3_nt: TGTGCCAGCAGCCTGCCGCATACGCAGTATTTT
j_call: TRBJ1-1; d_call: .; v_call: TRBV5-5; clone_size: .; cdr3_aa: CASSLKSLNTEAFF; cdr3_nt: TGTGCCAGCAGCTTGAAGAGTTTGAACACTGAAGCTTTCTTT
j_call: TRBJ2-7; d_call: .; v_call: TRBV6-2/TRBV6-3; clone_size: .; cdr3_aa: CASTLLFGPTYEQYF; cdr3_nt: TGTGCCAGCACCCTTCTGTTTGGGCCCACCTACGAGCAGTACTTC
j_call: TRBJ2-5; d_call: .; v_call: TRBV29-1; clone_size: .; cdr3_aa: CSAIGLAVQETQYF; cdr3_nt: TGCAGCGCAATTGGTCTAGCCGTCCAAGAGACCCAGTACTTC
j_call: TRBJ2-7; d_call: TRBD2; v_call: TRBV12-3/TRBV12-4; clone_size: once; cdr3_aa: CASSHGTSGNYEQYF; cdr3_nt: TGTGCCAGCAGTCACGGGACTAGTGGAAACTACGAGCAGTACTTC
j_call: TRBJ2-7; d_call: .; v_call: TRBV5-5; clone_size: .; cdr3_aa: CASSLAGTAVYEQYF; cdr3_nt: TGTGCCAGCAGCTTGGCTGGGACGGCTGTTTACGAGCAGTACTTC
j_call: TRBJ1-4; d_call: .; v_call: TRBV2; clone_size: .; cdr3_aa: CASSLQGAYEKLFF; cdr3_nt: TGTGCCAGCAGTTTACAGGGTGCCTACGAAAAACTGTTTTTT
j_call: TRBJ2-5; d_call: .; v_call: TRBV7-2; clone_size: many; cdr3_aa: CASSLGQQETQYF; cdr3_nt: TGTGCCAGCAGCTTAGGACAGCAAGAGACCCAGTACTTC
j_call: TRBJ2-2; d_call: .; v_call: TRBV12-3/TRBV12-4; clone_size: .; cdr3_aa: CASSFTGGTKLTGELFF; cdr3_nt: TGTGCCAGCAGTTTTACGGGTGGAACGAAGCTCACCGGGGAGCTGTTTTTT
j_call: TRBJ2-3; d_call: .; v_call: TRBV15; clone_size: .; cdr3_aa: CATSRDGGANTDTQYF; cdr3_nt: TGTGCCACCAGCAGAGATGGGGGGGCCAACACAGATACGCAGTATTTT
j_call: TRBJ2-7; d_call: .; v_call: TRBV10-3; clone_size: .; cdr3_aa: CAISELQGKTTYEQYF; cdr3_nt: TGTGCCATCAGTGAGTTACAGGGAAAAACTACCTACGAGCAGTACTTC
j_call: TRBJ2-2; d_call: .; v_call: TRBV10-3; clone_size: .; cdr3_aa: CAISDLGAVTTGELFF; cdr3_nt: TGTGCCATCAGTGACCTCGGGGCCGTCACGACCGGGGAGCTGTTTTTT
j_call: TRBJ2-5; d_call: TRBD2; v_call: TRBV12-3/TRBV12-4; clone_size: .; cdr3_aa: CASSLAGREAPVETQYF; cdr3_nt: TGTGCCAGCAGTTTAGCTGGGAGGGAGGCGCCTGTGGAGACCCAGTACTTC
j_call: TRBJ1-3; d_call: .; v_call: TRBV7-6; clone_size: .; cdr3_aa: CASSLSSVSGNTIYF; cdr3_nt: TGTGCCAGCAGCTTAAGCTCGGTCTCTGGAAACACCATATATTTT
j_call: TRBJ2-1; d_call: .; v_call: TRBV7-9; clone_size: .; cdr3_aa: CASTTLSGGHEQFF; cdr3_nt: TGTGCCAGCACCACCTTATCCGGAGGTCATGAGCAGTTCTTC
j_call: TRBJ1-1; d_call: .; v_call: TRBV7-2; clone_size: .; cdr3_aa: CASSQVMNTEAFF; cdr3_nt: TGTGCCAGCAGCCAGGTCATGAACACTGAAGCTTTCTTT